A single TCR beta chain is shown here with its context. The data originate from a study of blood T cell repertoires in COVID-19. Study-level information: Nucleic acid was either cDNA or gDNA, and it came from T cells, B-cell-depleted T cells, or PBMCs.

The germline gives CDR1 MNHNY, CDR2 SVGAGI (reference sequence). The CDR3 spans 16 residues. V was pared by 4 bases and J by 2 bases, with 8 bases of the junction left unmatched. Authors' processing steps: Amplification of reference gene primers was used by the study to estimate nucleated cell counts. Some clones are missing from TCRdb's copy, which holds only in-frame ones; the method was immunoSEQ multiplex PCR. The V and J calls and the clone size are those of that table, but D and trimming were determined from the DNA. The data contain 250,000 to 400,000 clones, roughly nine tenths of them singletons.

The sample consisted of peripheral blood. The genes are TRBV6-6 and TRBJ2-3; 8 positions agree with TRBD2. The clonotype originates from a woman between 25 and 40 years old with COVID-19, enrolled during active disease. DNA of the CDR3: TGTGCCAGCAGTTCTCTTCGGGGGGGGACCACAGATACGCAGTATTTT. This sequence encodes CASSSLRGGTTDTQYF.